What follows are 16 T cell receptor beta chains derived from one specimen sequenced in a study of long-term antiretroviral therapy in people with HIV. Runs used v3.0 of the immunoSEQ assay and were done at survey level. Sequenced by immunoSEQ multiplex PCR; TCRdb stores in-frame clones only, minus some. The sample shows about 9,000 clones, roughly 84% of them seen only once. The sequences come from unsorted PBMCs, collected 0.3 years before starting antiretroviral therapy. The origin of the receptors is a man under 40 with HIV.

For this clone: Within the sample, other DNA sequences also encode this same CDR3. The chain is built from TRBV6-1 and TRBJ2-1, with D tentatively TRBD2 (5 bases). Germline V gives CDR1 MNHNS, CDR2 SASEGT. This CDR3 spans 12 amino acids. V lost 7 bases and J 5 bases, leaving 9 bases between the germline ends. CDR3 residues: CASIGLNNEQFF. CDR3 nucleotides: TGTGCCAGCATTGGACTTAACAATGAGCAGTTCTTC.

This clone was detected once. The V and J genes are TRBV19 and TRBJ2-7, with TRBD2 matching over 9 bases. There are 15 residues in the CDR3. The germline V gene has CDR1 LNHDA and CDR2 SQIVND (reference sequence). V shed 5 bases and J 6 bases; nucleotides not matched to a gene: 11. For the CDR3, the DNA is TGTGCCAGTAGTCCCGGCGGCGGGGGGGCCCCCGAGCAGTACTTC. Its protein product is CASSPGGGGAPEQYF.

The V gene is TRBV28, the J gene TRBJ1-5; maybe TRBD1 (5 bases). Germline V CDR1 and CDR2: MDHEN, SYDVKM. The CDR3 covers 15 residues. Trimming shortened V by 4 bases and J by 5 bases, and 15 bases separated the two germline ends. This CDR3 is CASSSGGEFYQPQHF. The CDR3 bases are TGTGCCAGCAGTTCCGGGGGGGAATTCTATCAGCCCCAGCATTTT.

The CDR3 sequence is CASSERPTGGTDTQYF. For the CDR3, the DNA is TGCGCCAGCAGCGAAAGACCCACAGGGGGTACAGATACGCAGTATTTT. The chain joins TRBV4-3 to TRBJ2-3; 8 bases are shared with TRBD1. CDR3 size: 16 residues. Germline V CDR1 and CDR2: LGHNA, YSLEER. Losses at the gene ends were 5 bases for V and 3 bases for J; bases not matched to a gene: 10.

The J gene is TRBJ1-3, the V gene TRBV15; 8 positions match TRBD1. Germline V lookup: CDR1 LNHNV, CDR2 YYDKDF (reference sequence). This CDR3 region has 15 residues. V lost 2 bases, J lost 2 bases, and 2 bases stayed unmatched. CDR3 nucleotide sequence: TGTGCCACCAGCAGAATACAGGGGGCTGGAAACACCATATATTTT. As protein: CATSRIQGAGNTIYF.

The chain combines TRBV10-3 with TRBJ2-6; the D gene is possibly TRBD1 (7 bases). This CDR3 comprises 16 residues. Trimming shortened V by 8 bases and J by 0 bases, and 14 bases separated the two germline ends. In germline, CDR1 is ENHRY, CDR2 SYGVKD. CDR3 sequence reads: CAIAGQLSSGANVLTF. The CDR3 DNA reads as TGTGCCATCGCGGGACAGCTCTCCTCTGGGGCCAACGTCCTGACTTTC.

The chain has TRBV9 and TRBJ2-7; a weak D match, TRBD2 (5 bases). In germline, CDR1 is SGDLS, CDR2 YYNGEE. CDR3 length: 14 residues. V was pared by 4 bases and J by 5 bases, with 16 bases between. This CDR3 reads CASSPTDLGNEQYF. As DNA, the CDR3 is TGTGCCAGCAGCCCAACGGACTTAGGAAACGAGCAGTACTTC.

J is TRBJ1-1 and V is TRBV20-1; D gene unclear. From germline, CDR1 is DFQATT and CDR2 SNEGSKA (reference sequence). V lost 2 bases to trimming and J lost 7 bases, with 5 bases between them. CDR3 length equals 10 residues. This CDR3 is CSARRDEAFF. The CDR3 region has the DNA TGCAGTGCTAGACGGGATGAAGCTTTCTTT.

The rearrangement links TRBV10-3 to TRBJ1-2; D is ambiguous. The CDR3 covers 12 residues. Germline values: CDR1 ENHRY, CDR2 SYGVKD. The V end lost 0 bases, the J end lost 4 bases, and 3 bases lay between the germline ends. The CDR3 loop reads CAISESTYGYTF. The CDR3 DNA reads as TGTGCCATCAGTGAGTCAACCTATGGCTACACCTTC.

V usage is TRBV30 and J usage is TRBJ1-1; D not resolved. V shed 4 bases and J shed 5 bases, with 14 bases lying between them. The length of the CDR3 is 13 residues. Germline CDR1 reads GTSNPN; CDR2 reads SVGIG (reference sequence). CDR3 region: CAWKAIRYTEAFF. In nucleotides, the CDR3 is TGTGCCTGGAAAGCGATACGTTATACTGAAGCTTTCTTT. Filled out from reference TRBV30 and TRBJ1-1, the complete variable domain reads SQTIHQWPATLVQPVGSPLSLECTVEGTSNPNLYWYRQAAGRGLQLLFYSVGIGQISSEVPQNLSASRPQDRQFILSSKKLLLSDSGFYLCAWKAIRYTEAFFGQGTRLTVV.

This chain links TRBV5-1 with TRBJ2-7; weak D call: TRBD2 (5 bases). The V end was cut by 3 bases, the J end by 7 bases, with 17 bases between. Germline V gene lookup returns CDR1 SGHRS and CDR2 YFSETQ. This CDR3 contains 14 residues. CDR3 sequence (DNA): TGCGCCAGCAGCTCGGGAACAAACATCCGGGAGCAGTACTTC. Translated: CASSSGTNIREQYF.

This chain links TRBV4-3 with TRBJ1-5; D unclear. The CDR3 is 13 amino acids. In germline, CDR1 is LGHNA, CDR2 YSLEER. Trimming stripped 0 bases from V and 3 bases from J, with 3 bases between. CDR3: CASSQEPNQPQHF. For the CDR3, the DNA is TGCGCCAGCAGCCAAGAGCCCAATCAGCCCCAGCATTTT.

This clone appeared a single time. The rearrangement uses TRBV7-3 and TRBJ2-1, with 7 bases identical to TRBD2. CDR1 is SGHTA, CDR2 FQGTGA, per germline. The CDR3 extends over 14 amino acids. Trimming at V came to 3 bases and at J to 7 bases, leaving 6 bases not matched to a gene. CDR3 sequence: CASSLGGGTNEQFF. The DNA for the CDR3 is TGTGCCAGCAGCTTGGGGGGGGGAACGAATGAGCAGTTCTTC.

This chain links TRBV2 with TRBJ1-4; D remains unclear. Trimming cost V 7 bases and J 0 bases, with 15 bases left between them. This CDR3 region has 16 residues. CDR1 and CDR2 (germline): SNHLY, FYNNEI. The CDR3 is CASNLDEGATNEKLFF. Here the CDR3 DNA reads TGTGCCAGCAACCTAGACGAGGGCGCAACTAATGAAAAACTGTTTTTT.

The chain joins TRBV13 to TRBJ2-3, with TRBD2 identical over 9 bases. V shed 7 bases, J shed 6 bases, and the junction held 8 bases outside the gene matches. Germline-derived CDR1 and CDR2 are PRHDT and FYEKMQ (reference sequence). The CDR3 covers 14 residues. The CDR3 nucleotides read TGTGCCAGCACCTCCAGCGGGGGGCCGGATACGCAGTATTTT. It codes for CASTSSGGPDTQYF. Using reference TRBV13 and TRBJ2-3 for the parts outside the CDR3, the full variable domain is AAGVIQSPRHLIKEKRETATLKCYPIPRHDTVYWYQQGPGQDPQFLISFYEKMQSDKGSIPDRFSAQQFSDYHSELNMSSLELGDSALYFCASTSSGGPDTQYFGPGTRLTVL.

This clone was observed a single time. This chain joins TRBV1 and TRBJ2-7; TRBD2, the table's D call, lacks a check against the DNA. TRBV1 has pseudogene status. The CDR3 has 17 residues. CDR3 residues: CTSSQEPKAGSTYEQYF. CDR3 coding DNA: TGCACCAGCAGCCAAGAACCCAAGGCGGGGAGTACCTACGAGCAGTACTTC.